The entry that follows covers one T cell receptor beta chain sequence. Its antigen is unidentified. The sample is drawn from a study of T cell repertoires in cytomegalovirus infection. At the level of the study: Selected CMV epitopes included recently identified HLA-C-restricted ones as well as well-studied HLA-B-restricted ones. Indicated by public TCR beta signatures were CMV infection and matching HLA type.

The germline gives CDR1 SGHTA, CDR2 FQGTGA. Trimming shortened V by 0 bases and J by 1 base, and 6 bases separated the two germline ends. The CDR3 sequence is 15 residues long. TCRdb processed the reads anew with MiXCR; each CDR3 protein has one entry. Here the sample spans 250,000 to 300,000 distinct CDR3 sequences, about 20% being singletons. The sequencing used cultured PBMCs, collected from culture after CMV antigen stimulation. The chain combines TRBV7-3 with TRBJ2-2; D is ambiguous. This sequence originates from a human donor in good health (CMV status not recorded). Some clones in this sample may be carry-over from other donors' samples. The CDR3 nucleotides are TGTGCCAGCAGCTTAACGCCGGAGAACACCGGGGAGCTGTTTTTT. Translated, it gives CASSLTPENTGELFF.